A selection of T cell receptor beta chains follows, all from one sample in a study of T-cell reconstitution after alpha-beta-depleted transplantation in children. TCRdb re-called the PCR reads with MiXCR, one entry per CDR3 protein. The data show approximately 390,000 distinct CDR3 sequences, approximately 10% seen once. The input for sequencing was PBMCs from the stem cell graft donor, taken from the stem cell graft. The receptors derive from a human donor who donated a stem cell graft to a child with acute myeloid leukemia. CDR3s include the opening cysteine and the closing phenylalanine or tryptophan. The order of the fields is V gene, D gene, clone size, J gene, CDR3 protein, CDR3 DNA. The D gene is left open where the match is weak. A clone size is listed for some rows: how often the clone was seen (once, few, many), or a class if it is expanded.

>TRBV6-5|NA|many|TRBJ1-1
CASSRATEAFF
TGTGCCAGCTCAAGGGCCACTGAAGCTTTCTTT
>TRBV5-1|TRBD1|many|TRBJ2-2
CASSLRQGTGELFF
TGTGCCAGCAGCCTCCGACAGGGCACCGGGGAGCTGTTTTTT
>TRBV9|NA|many|TRBJ2-1
CASSHSLRASYNEQFF
TGTGCCAGCAGCCATAGCTTGAGGGCCTCATACAATGAGCAGTTCTTC
>TRBV25-1|NA|NA|TRBJ2-7
CASSESGTRVHEQYF
TGTGCCAGCAGTGAATCCGGGACCCGGGTCCACGAGCAGTACTTC
>TRBV20-1|NA|many|TRBJ2-7
CSARTGISYEQYF
TGCAGTGCCAGGACGGGAATTTCCTACGAGCAGTACTTC
>TRBV20-1|TRBD2|NA|TRBJ2-1
CSARHSGGPYNEQFF
TGCAGTGCTAGACATAGCGGGGGCCCCTACAATGAGCAGTTCTTC
>TRBV6-6|NA|once|TRBJ2-3
CASRMYTDTQYF
TGTGCCAGCAGAATGTACACAGATACGCAGTATTTT
>TRBV20-1|TRBD2|few|TRBJ2-5
CSALTSGVPETQYF
TGCAGTGCCCTCACTAGCGGGGTCCCAGAGACCCAGTACTTC
>TRBV5-5|TRBD1|NA|TRBJ2-7
CATSYRDSLRQVAEQYF
TGTGCCACCAGCTACCGGGACAGCCTACGTCAAGTTGCCGAGCAGTACTTC
>TRBV29-1|NA|NA|TRBJ2-3
CSVGNRLSTDTQYF
TGCAGCGTTGGAAACCGACTAAGCACAGATACGCAGTATTTT
>TRBV11-2|NA|NA|TRBJ2-7
CASSTGLGYEQYF
TGTGCCAGCAGCACGGGCCTGGGGTACGAGCAGTACTTC
>TRBV10-2|NA|NA|TRBJ1-1
CASSEPIFRLPGSAEAFF
TGCGCCAGCAGTGAGCCCATCTTCCGACTTCCCGGTTCGGCTGAAGCTTTCTTT
>TRBV29-1|NA|few|TRBJ1-1
CSVGPGANEAFF
TGCAGCGTTGGGCCAGGGGCAAATGAAGCTTTCTTT
>TRBV7-9|NA|NA|TRBJ2-1
CASRRRELDVNEQFF
TGTGCCAGCCGCCGGCGGGAACTAGACGTCAATGAGCAGTTCTTC
>TRBV29-1|NA|few|TRBJ2-3
CSVGQSTDTQYF
TGCAGCGTTGGCCAGAGCACAGATACGCAGTATTTT
>TRBV27|NA|NA|TRBJ1-4
CASSLGGGHEKLFF
TGTGCCAGCAGTTTAGGAGGAGGCCATGAAAAACTGTTTTTT
>TRBV5-1|NA|many|TRBJ1-5
CASSFGAGIQPQHF
TGCGCCAGCAGCTTTGGGGCAGGGATACAGCCCCAGCATTTT